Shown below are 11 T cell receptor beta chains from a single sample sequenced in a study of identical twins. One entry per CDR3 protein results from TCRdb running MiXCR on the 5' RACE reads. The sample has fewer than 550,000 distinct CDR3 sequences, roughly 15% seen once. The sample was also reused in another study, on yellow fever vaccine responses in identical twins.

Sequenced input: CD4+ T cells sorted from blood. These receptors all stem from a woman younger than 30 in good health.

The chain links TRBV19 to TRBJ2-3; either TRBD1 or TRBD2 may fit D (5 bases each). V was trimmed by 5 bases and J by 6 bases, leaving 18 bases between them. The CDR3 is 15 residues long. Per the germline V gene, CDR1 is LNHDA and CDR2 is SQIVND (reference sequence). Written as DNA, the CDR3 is TGTGCCAGTAGTTCTCAGGGAGCAGGACGGGATACGCAGTATTTT. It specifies CASSSQGAGRDTQYF.

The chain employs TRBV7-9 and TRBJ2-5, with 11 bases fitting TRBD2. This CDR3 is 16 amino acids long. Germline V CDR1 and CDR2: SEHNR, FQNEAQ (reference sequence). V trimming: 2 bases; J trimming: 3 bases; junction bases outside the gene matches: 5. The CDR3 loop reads CASSLWLTSGKETQYF. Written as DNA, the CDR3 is TGTGCCAGCAGCTTATGGCTGACTAGCGGGAAAGAGACCCAGTACTTC.

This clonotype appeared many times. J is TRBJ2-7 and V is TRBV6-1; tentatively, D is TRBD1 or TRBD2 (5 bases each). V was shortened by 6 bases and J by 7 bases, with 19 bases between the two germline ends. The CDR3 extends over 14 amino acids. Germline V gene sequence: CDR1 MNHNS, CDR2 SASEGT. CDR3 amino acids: CASRSGTNYGEQYV. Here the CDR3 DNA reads TGTGCCAGCAGGTCCGGGACCAATTATGGGGAGCAGTACGTC.

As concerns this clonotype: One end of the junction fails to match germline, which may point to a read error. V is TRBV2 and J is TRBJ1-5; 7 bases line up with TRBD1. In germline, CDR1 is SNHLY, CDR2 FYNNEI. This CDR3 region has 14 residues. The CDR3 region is CASGDPQGDQPQHF. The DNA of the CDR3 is TGTGCCAGCGGTGATCCCCAGGGGGATCAGCCCCAGCATTTT.

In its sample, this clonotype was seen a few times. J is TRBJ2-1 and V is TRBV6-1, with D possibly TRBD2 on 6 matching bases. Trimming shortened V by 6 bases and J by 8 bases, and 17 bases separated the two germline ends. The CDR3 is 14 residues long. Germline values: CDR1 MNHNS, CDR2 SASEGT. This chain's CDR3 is CASRFEEGGYEQFF. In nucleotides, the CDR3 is TGTGCCAGCAGGTTCGAGGAGGGAGGCTATGAGCAGTTCTTC.

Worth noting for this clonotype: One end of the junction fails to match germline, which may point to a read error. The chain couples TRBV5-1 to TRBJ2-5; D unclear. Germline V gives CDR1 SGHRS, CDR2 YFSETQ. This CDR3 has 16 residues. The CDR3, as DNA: TGCGCCAGCAGCTTGGAGGGTTGGGATGTCAAAGAGGCCCAGTACTTC. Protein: CASSLEGWDVKEAQYF.

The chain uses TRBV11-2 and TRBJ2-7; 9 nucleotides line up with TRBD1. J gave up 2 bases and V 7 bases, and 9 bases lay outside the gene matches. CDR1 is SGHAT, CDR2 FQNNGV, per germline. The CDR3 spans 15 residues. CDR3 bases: TGTGCCAGCAACATTGGGGGACAGGGCACCTACGAGCAGTACTTC. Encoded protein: CASNIGGQGTYEQYF.

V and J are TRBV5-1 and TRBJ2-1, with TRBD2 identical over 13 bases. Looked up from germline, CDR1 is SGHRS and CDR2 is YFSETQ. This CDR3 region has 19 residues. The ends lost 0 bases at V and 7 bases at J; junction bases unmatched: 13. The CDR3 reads CASSLVTTSGRAIGNEQFF. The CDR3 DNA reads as TGCGCCAGCAGCTTGGTTACAACTAGCGGGAGGGCCATTGGAAATGAGCAGTTCTTC.

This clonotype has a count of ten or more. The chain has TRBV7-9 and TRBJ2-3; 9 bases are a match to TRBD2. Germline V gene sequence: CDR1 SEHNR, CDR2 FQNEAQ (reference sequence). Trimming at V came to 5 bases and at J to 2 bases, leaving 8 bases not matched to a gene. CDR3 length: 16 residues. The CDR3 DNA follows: TGTGCCAGCAGCCTACATAGCGGGGGTGACACAGATACGCAGTATTTT. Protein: CASSLHSGGDTDTQYF.

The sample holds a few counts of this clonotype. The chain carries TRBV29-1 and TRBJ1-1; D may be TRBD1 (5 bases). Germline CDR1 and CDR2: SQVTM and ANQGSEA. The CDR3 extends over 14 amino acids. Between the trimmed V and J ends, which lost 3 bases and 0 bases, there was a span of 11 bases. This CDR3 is CSVEVSGLNTEAFF. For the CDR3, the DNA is TGCAGCGTTGAGGTCTCAGGGTTGAACACTGAAGCTTTCTTT.

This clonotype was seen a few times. CDR3 nucleotides: TGTGCCAGCAGCTTAGTGGGCGGGAGGCCCCAAGATACGCAGTATTTT. Protein: CASSLVGGRPQDTQYF. This chain connects TRBV7-2 to TRBJ2-3; 8 bases align to TRBD2. CDR1 SGHTA and CDR2 FQGNSA come from the germline V gene. V shed 1 base and J 5 bases; nucleotides not matched to a gene: 8. The CDR3 is 16 residues long. Combining the CDR3 with reference TRBV7-2 and TRBJ2-3 gives the whole variable domain GAGVSQSPSNKVTEKGKDVELRCDPISGHTALYWYRQSLGQGLEFLIYFQGNSAPDKSGLPSDRFSAERTGGSVSTLTIQRTQQEDSAVYLCASSLVGGRPQDTQYFGPGTRLTVL.